This TCR beta chain was identified during a study of STAT5B mutations in CD4+ large granular lymphocyte leukemia. This table comes from immunoSEQ multiplex PCR, and its TCRdb copy is limited to in-frame clones, with some not included. The sample shows tens of thousands of clones, roughly 84% of them seen only once. CDR1 is MNHEY and CDR2 is SMNVEV in the germline V gene (reference sequence). V lost 2 bases to trimming and J lost 7 bases; unmatched junction nucleotides: 14. This CDR3 is 16 amino acids long. The rearrangement uses TRBV27 and TRBJ2-7, with 7 bases aligning to TRBD2. Sequenced material: CD4+ T cells from blood buffy coats. The sequence was collected from a human donor in good health. The CDR3, as DNA: TGTGCCAGCAGTTTAGGAAGGGTTGGGGGGGTCTTTGAGCAGTACTTC. Its translation: CASSLGRVGGVFEQYF.